A single TCR beta chain is shown here with its context. Recruits, aged roughly 18 to 89 years, lived in about two dozen US areas. Original processing notes: By means of reference gene primer amplification, nucleated cell counts were estimated. Assay: immunoSEQ multiplex PCR; the TCRdb copy retains only in-frame clones and omits some. Clone size and V and J calls were adopted from that table, with D and trimming inferred from the DNA. This sample carries some 500,000 clones, roughly 90% of them seen once, and the ten largest clones take around 1.9%. V was trimmed by 7 bases and J by 4 bases, leaving 19 bases between them. The V gene's germline CDR1 is KGHDR and CDR2 SFDVKD. The CDR3 covers 16 residues. This sample is part of a study of blood T cell repertoires in COVID-19.

The specimen was PBMCs or T cells enriched from blood (not recorded which). This chain links TRBV24-1 with TRBJ1-5; D possibly corresponds to TRBD1 (5 bases). The TCR originated in a woman between 40 and 55 years old who had recovered from COVID-19. The CDR3 nucleotides are TGTGCCACCAGGGCGGGACGCGAGGTTGGGAATCAGCCCCAGCATTTT. This encodes CATRAGREVGNQPQHF.